The clone carrying this T cell receptor beta chain was seen more than once but under ten times. The target antigen is unknown. The sample originates from a study of CD8 T cells in ankylosing spondylitis. Findings of the study overall: Disease-linked clones were found to be CD8+ and relatively rare in peripheral blood. Enrichment of disease-linked clones was reportedly significant in matched ankylosing spondylitis synovial fluid. Certain motif variants had earlier been reported in reactive arthritis synovial fluid and blood.

TCRdb re-called the 5' RACE reads with MiXCR, one entry per CDR3 protein. The sample contains 150,000 or so distinct CDR3 sequences, roughly a third of which appear only once. The V gene lost 4 bases and the J gene lost 8 bases, with 17 bases spanning the gap. The CDR3 runs to 14 residues. Per germline, CDR1 KGHSH and CDR2 LQKENI. Sequencing was done on a sample of synovial fluid, either unsorted or a sorted T cell fraction (not recorded which). J is TRBJ1-2 and V is TRBV18; tentatively, D is TRBD1 (5 bases). The sequence was obtained from a male donor with ankylosing spondylitis. In DNA form, the CDR3 reads TGTGCCAGCTCACGCGGCGGGGACGGCGGAGGCTACACCTTC. Translating it yields CASSRGGDGGGYTF.